The 30 T cell receptor beta chains given below trace back to one sample, sequenced in a study of early T cells in non-severe SARS-CoV-2 infection. TCRdb re-derived calls from the 5' RACE reads in MiXCR, one entry per CDR3 protein. Found here are more than 50,000 distinct CDR3 sequences, 5.6% of them singletons; the top ten hold 6.8%. What was sequenced was whole blood. The receptors originated from an adult who was a healthcare worker with PCR-confirmed SARS-CoV-2 infection or an uninfected control (not recorded which).

This clonotype was counted many times. The J gene is TRBJ2-1, the V gene TRBV7-9; tentative D call: TRBD1 (6 bases). Deletions cut 3 bases from V and 10 bases from J, with 7 bases between. This CDR3 contains 11 residues. The V gene's germline CDR1 is SEHNR and CDR2 FQNEAQ (reference sequence). The CDR3: CASSFGTEQFF. The CDR3 nucleotides are TGTGCCAGCAGCTTCGGGACAGAGCAGTTCTTC. Using reference TRBV7-9 and TRBJ2-1 for the parts outside the CDR3, the full variable domain is DTGVSQNPRHKITKRGQNVTFRCDPISEHNRLYWYRQTLGQGPEFLTYFQNEAQLEKSRLLSDRFSAERPKGSFSTLEIQRTEQGDSAMYLCASSFGTEQFFGPGTRLTVL.

The CDR3 region has the DNA TGTGCCACTTCTGACGGGAGCTACGAGCAGTACTTC. Protein: CATSDGSYEQYF. The rearrangement joins TRBV27 to TRBJ2-7; the D gene is possibly TRBD2 (6 bases). The CDR3 has 12 residues. The germline V gene has CDR1 MNHEY and CDR2 SMNVEV (reference sequence). V gave up 10 bases and J gave up 3 bases, with 13 bases separating them.

The genes are TRBV7-9 and TRBJ2-1, with 10 bases aligning to TRBD2. The V gene end was trimmed by 11 bases and the J gene end by 6 bases; junction bases not matched to a gene: 10. The CDR3 runs 14 residues. CDR1 SEHNR and CDR2 FQNEAQ come from the germline V gene (reference sequence). As DNA, the CDR3 is TGTGCCGGCGTGCTAGCGGGAGTTATCAATGAGCAGTTCTTC. The encoded protein is CAGVLAGVINEQFF.

This clonotype was detected many times. The V and J genes are TRBV29-1 and TRBJ2-3; D gene ambiguous. V was clipped by 4 bases and J by 3 bases, with 5 bases between them. This CDR3 contains 11 residues. The germline V gene has CDR1 SQVTM and CDR2 ANQGSEA. CDR3 in DNA: TGCAGCGTTGGGCTTACAGATACGCAGTATTTT. It codes for CSVGLTDTQYF.

This clonotype showed up just a few times. The chain uses TRBV5-1 and TRBJ1-5, with a tentative D call TRBD1 (6 bases). The CDR3 runs 14 residues. Germline V gives CDR1 SGHRS, CDR2 YFSETQ. The V gene lost 0 bases and the J gene lost 7 bases, with 11 bases spanning the gap. The CDR3 DNA is TGCGCCAGCAGCTTGGGGGGGCTGCGGCAGCCCCAGCATTTT. Translating gives CASSLGGLRQPQHF.

This clonotype was seen only a few times. The gene calls are TRBV15 and TRBJ2-2, with D perhaps TRBD1 or TRBD2 (5 bases each). This CDR3 is 16 amino acids long. Trimming took 8 bases from V and 2 from J, leaving 18 bases between them. The germline gives CDR1 LNHNV, CDR2 YYDKDF (reference sequence). CDR3 sequence reads: CATASRERINTGELFF. The CDR3 coding sequence is TGTGCCACCGCCAGCAGGGAGAGGATCAACACCGGGGAGCTGTTTTTT.

The sample holds a few counts of this clonotype. The CDR3, as DNA: TGTGCCAGCCGCCCGCCGGGACAGGGATTCTACGAGCAGTACTTC. Its protein product is CASRPPGQGFYEQYF. The genes are TRBV2 and TRBJ2-7; TRBD1 matches 9 bases. Per the germline V gene, CDR1 is SNHLY and CDR2 is FYNNEI. CDR3 length equals 15 residues. Trimming removed 8 bases from V and 3 bases from J; junction bases left unmatched: 11.

Ten or more counts support this clonotype. The chain carries TRBV11-2 and TRBJ2-7; maybe TRBD2 (5 bases). This CDR3 region has 15 residues. Germline CDR1 SGHAT, CDR2 FQNNGV. Trimming removed 6 bases from V and 3 bases from J, with 18 bases in between. CDR3 sequence: CASRSTLGRDYEQYF. The CDR3 DNA is TGTGCCAGCAGATCGACTTTAGGACGGGACTACGAGCAGTACTTC. Using reference TRBV11-2 and TRBJ2-7 for the parts outside the CDR3, the full variable domain is EAGVAQSPRYKIIEKRQSVAFWCNPISGHATLYWYQQILGQGPKLLIQFQNNGVVDDSQLPKDRFSAERLKGVDSTLKIQPAKLEDSAVYLCASRSTLGRDYEQYFGPGTRLTVT.

This clonotype has a count of ten or more. At one end, the junction sequence differs from germline, possibly due to a read error. The chain's CDR3 is CASSLQASYEQCF. DNA for the CDR3: TGTGCCAGCAGTTTACAGGCCTCCTACGAGCAGTGCTTC. This sequence joins TRBV12-3 or TRBV12-4 and TRBJ2-7, with D unclear. This CDR3 contains 13 residues.

The sample holds a few counts of this clonotype. The chain uses TRBV12-3 or TRBV12-4 and TRBJ1-4; D gene unclear. Trimming pared 6 bases from V and 10 bases from J, leaving 9 bases between. The CDR3 contains 11 residues. The CDR3 region has the DNA TGTGCCAGCAGCCTCCTTGGAAAACTGTTTTTT. Residues: CASSLLGKLFF.

This clonotype has just a few counts. The chain combines TRBV18 with TRBJ2-3; 7 positions agree with TRBD2. Germline CDR1 is KGHSH and CDR2 is LQKENI. With 2 bases clipped from V and 0 bases from J, the junction kept 2 bases outside the gene matches. This CDR3 has 15 residues. This CDR3 reads CASSPSGASTDTQYF. The CDR3 coding sequence is TGTGCCAGCTCACCAAGCGGGGCCAGCACAGATACGCAGTATTTT.

V and J are TRBV29-1 and TRBJ1-1; TRBD1 is a possible D gene (5 bases). Germline V gene lookup returns CDR1 SQVTM and CDR2 ANQGSEA. This CDR3 contains 15 residues. The V and J ends lost 6 bases and 1 base respectively, with 18 bases between them. The CDR3 DNA is TGCAGCGTCCATCATCGCCCCCAGGGGAACACTGAAGCTTTCTTT. This codes for CSVHHRPQGNTEAFF.

This clonotype was counted many times. The J gene is TRBJ2-3, the V gene TRBV9, with 8 bases fitting TRBD2. Per the germline V gene, CDR1 is SGDLS and CDR2 is YYNGEE. CDR3 length equals 16 residues. V trimming: 5 bases; J trimming: 0 bases; junction bases outside the gene matches: 8. The CDR3 region is CASRPAGGGSTDTQYF. The DNA of the CDR3 is TGTGCCAGCAGACCTGCCGGGGGGGGAAGCACAGATACGCAGTATTTT.

Ten or more counts support this clonotype. V usage is TRBV5-1 and J usage is TRBJ1-3; TRBD1 is a possible D gene (5 bases). The CDR3 is made up of 17 amino acids. V was cut by 2 bases and J by 4 bases, with 19 bases left in between. Germline values: CDR1 SGHRS, CDR2 YFSETQ. As DNA, the CDR3 is TGCGCCAGCAGCTTATATGGGACGCCGGGATCCGGAAACACCATATATTTT. It translates to CASSLYGTPGSGNTIYF.

The table lists this clonotype with a few counts. The chain combines TRBV19 with TRBJ1-2, with D possibly matching TRBD1 (5 bases). Germline-derived CDR1 and CDR2 are LNHDA and SQIVND (reference sequence). V shed 4 bases and J shed 4 bases, with 16 bases lying between them. The CDR3 consists of 15 residues. The CDR3 loop reads CASSTADGAGYGYTF. In DNA form, the CDR3 reads TGTGCCAGTAGTACCGCGGACGGGGCGGGCTATGGCTACACCTTC.

Many counts were recorded for this clonotype. This chain connects TRBV19 to TRBJ1-5; unclear D gene. The CDR3 is 15 residues long. Germline-derived CDR1 and CDR2 are LNHDA and SQIVND (reference sequence). V shed 11 bases and J shed 3 bases, with 20 bases lying between them. The CDR3 sequence is CASHLGPKANQPQHF. In DNA form, the CDR3 reads TGTGCCTCTCACCTAGGGCCTAAAGCCAATCAGCCCCAGCATTTT.

The chain carries TRBV5-1 and TRBJ2-1, with TRBD2 matching 7 bases. The CDR3 covers 14 residues. Per germline, CDR1 SGHRS and CDR2 YFSETQ. With V trimmed by 6 bases and J by 0 bases, 3 bases remained unmatched. The CDR3 DNA follows: TGCGCCAGCAACAGCGGGAACTCCTACAATGAGCAGTTCTTC. Protein product: CASNSGNSYNEQFF.

The table lists this clonotype with many counts. J is TRBJ2-7 and V is TRBV10-1; D might be TRBD1 (5 bases). The CDR3 loop spans 12 amino acids. Germline lookup yields CDR1 WNHNN and CDR2 SYGVQD (reference sequence). V lost 10 bases to trimming and J lost 0 bases, with 10 bases between them. The CDR3 loop reads CATGDSSYEQYF. The CDR3 DNA follows: TGCGCCACCGGAGACAGCTCCTACGAGCAGTACTTC.

A few counts support this clonotype. The V and J genes are TRBV12-3 or TRBV12-4 and TRBJ2-2; TRBD1 matches at 10 bases. The ends lost 6 bases at V and 6 bases at J; junction bases unmatched: 4. This CDR3 is 14 amino acids long. The CDR3 sequence is CASREGQGAGELFF. The CDR3 bases are TGTGCCAGCAGGGAAGGACAGGGGGCCGGGGAGCTGTTTTTT.

This clonotype was found many times. The J gene is TRBJ2-7, the V gene TRBV30; a weak D match, TRBD1 (5 bases). V was trimmed by 1 base and J by 5 bases, leaving 18 bases between them. The CDR3 has 15 residues. From germline, CDR1 is GTSNPN and CDR2 SVGIG (reference sequence). The CDR3 loop reads CAWSAGQGQGDEQYF. CDR3 DNA sequence: TGTGCCTGGAGTGCTGGCCAAGGACAAGGGGACGAGCAGTACTTC.

This chain's CDR3 is CASRDGRTYEQYF. As DNA, the CDR3 is TGTGCCAGCAGGGACGGGCGGACCTACGAGCAGTACTTC. The chain is built from TRBV2 and TRBJ2-7; D gene ambiguous. From germline, CDR1 is SNHLY and CDR2 FYNNEI. CDR3 length equals 13 residues. The V end was cut by 6 bases, the J end by 2 bases, with 11 bases between.

This clonotype has ten or more counts. The V gene is TRBV11-2, the J gene TRBJ2-3, with D hard to call. This CDR3 contains 13 residues. Between the trimmed V and J ends, which lost 4 bases and 7 bases, there was a span of 12 bases. The V gene's germline CDR1 is SGHAT and CDR2 FQNNGV. In nucleotides, the CDR3 is TGTGCCAGCAGCTCCCTGGGCGGTAATACGCAGTATTTT. Amino acid sequence: CASSSLGGNTQYF.

This clonotype was seen many times. V is TRBV29-1 and J is TRBJ1-1; 7 positions match TRBD1. V trimming: 5 bases; J trimming: 1 base; junction bases outside the gene matches: 4. The CDR3 is 13 amino acids. Germline V CDR1 and CDR2: SQVTM, ANQGSEA. The CDR3 loop reads CSVLGQTNTEAFF. The CDR3 bases are TGCAGCGTTTTGGGACAGACGAACACTGAAGCTTTCTTT.

This clonotype was seen a handful of times. The chain carries TRBV3-1 and TRBJ2-5; D not resolved. With 0 bases removed from V and 4 bases from J, the gap between germline ends came to 6 bases. The CDR3 extends over 13 amino acids. Germline V gene data show CDR1 as LGHDT and CDR2 as YNNKEL (reference sequence). The CDR3: CASSQDLRETQYF. DNA for the CDR3: TGTGCCAGCAGCCAAGATCTCAGAGAGACCCAGTACTTC.

This clonotype was recorded at least ten times. The V call is TRBV7-2, the J call TRBJ2-1; no reliable D call. Germline V gene data show CDR1 as SGHTA and CDR2 as FQGNSA. Trimming took 2 bases from V and 5 from J, leaving 10 bases between them. This CDR3 contains 14 residues. This CDR3 is CASSLMTGNNEQFF. In DNA form, the CDR3 reads TGTGCCAGCAGCTTAATGACGGGCAACAATGAGCAGTTCTTC.

Ten or more counts support this clonotype. V is TRBV29-1 and J is TRBJ2-7; D remains ambiguous. This CDR3 is built from 12 residues. Germline V gene sequence: CDR1 SQVTM, CDR2 ANQGSEA. Trimming took 6 bases from V and 4 from J, leaving 13 bases between them. The CDR3 nucleotides read TGCAGCGTGGCCGTGGGTACATACGAGCAGTACTTC. Residues: CSVAVGTYEQYF.

This clonotype was detected only a few times. This sequence joins TRBV3-1 and TRBJ2-1, with D perhaps matching TRBD2 (5 bases). CDR1 LGHDT and CDR2 YNNKEL come from the germline V gene (reference sequence). This CDR3 contains 12 residues. Trimming cost V 1 base and J 10 bases, with 8 bases left between them. The CDR3: CASSQVAGEQFF. DNA of the CDR3: TGTGCCAGCAGCCAAGTTGCGGGCGAGCAGTTCTTC.

The chain links TRBV20-1 to TRBJ2-3, with D maybe TRBD1 (6 bases). Between the trimmed V and J ends, which lost 5 bases and 1 base, there was a span of 16 bases. The CDR3 runs to 15 residues. Germline lookup yields CDR1 DFQATT and CDR2 SNEGSKA (reference sequence). The CDR3 spells CSASGTLRGTDTQYF. CDR3 sequence (DNA): TGCAGTGCTTCCGGGACACTCCGGGGCACAGATACGCAGTATTTT.

In its sample, this clonotype was seen many times. The V and J genes are TRBV11-1 and TRBJ1-1; D remains unclear. The V end was cut by 1 base, the J end by 3 bases, with 15 bases between. CDR1 and CDR2 from the germline V gene are SGHAT and FQDESV (reference sequence). The CDR3 is made up of 16 amino acids. In DNA form, the CDR3 reads TGTGCCAGCAGCTTAGTAGGCTGGGGATTATACACTGAAGCTTTCTTT. This gives the protein CASSLVGWGLYTEAFF.

This clonotype was counted at least ten times. The chain joins TRBV20-1 to TRBJ1-5, with 7 positions matching TRBD1. The CDR3 is made up of 13 amino acids. The germline gives CDR1 DFQATT, CDR2 SNEGSKA (reference sequence). CDR3 loop: CGGAGGGNQPQHF. CDR3 DNA: TGCGGTGGAGCAGGGGGTGGCAATCAGCCCCAGCATTTT.